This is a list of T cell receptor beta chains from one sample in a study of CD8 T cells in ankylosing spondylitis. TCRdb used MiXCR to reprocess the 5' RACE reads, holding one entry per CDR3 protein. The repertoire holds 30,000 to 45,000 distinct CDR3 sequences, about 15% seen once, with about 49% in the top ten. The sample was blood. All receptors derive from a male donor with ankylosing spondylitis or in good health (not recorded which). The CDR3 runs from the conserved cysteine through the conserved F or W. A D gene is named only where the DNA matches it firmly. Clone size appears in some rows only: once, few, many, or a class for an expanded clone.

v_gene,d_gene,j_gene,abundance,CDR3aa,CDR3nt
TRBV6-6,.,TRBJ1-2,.,CASNSPNYGYTF,TGTGCCAGCAATTCACCTAACTATGGCTACACCTTC
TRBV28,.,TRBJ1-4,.,CASSRPTGSNEKLFF,TGTGCCAGCAGTCGCCCGACAGGATCTAATGAAAAACTGTTTTTT
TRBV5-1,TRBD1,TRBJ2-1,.,CASRGTGGPDYKNEQFF,TGCGCCAGCAGAGGGACAGGGGGCCCGGACTACAAAAATGAGCAGTTCTTC
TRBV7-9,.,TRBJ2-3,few,CASSLLVTQYF,TGTGCCAGCAGCTTATTGGTCACGCAGTATTTT
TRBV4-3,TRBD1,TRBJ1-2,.,CASSQDTGRGRVYGYTF,TGCGCCAGCAGCCAAGATACGGGCAGGGGGCGCGTCTATGGCTACACCTTC
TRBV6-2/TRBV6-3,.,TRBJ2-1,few,CASSRTPSYNEQFF,TGTGCCAGCAGTCGGACCCCCTCCTACAATGAGCAGTTCTTC
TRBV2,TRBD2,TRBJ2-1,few,CASNLGLVEYNEQFF,TGTGCCAGCAACCTCGGACTAGTAGAGTACAATGAGCAGTTCTTC
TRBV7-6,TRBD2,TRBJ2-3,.,CASTAVAGKTDTQYF,TGTGCCAGCACTGCAGTAGCGGGAAAAACAGATACGCAGTATTTT
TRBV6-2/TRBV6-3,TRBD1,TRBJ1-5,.,CASTRGQGAEQPQHF,TGTGCCAGCACTCGGGGACAGGGGGCTGAACAGCCCCAGCATTTT
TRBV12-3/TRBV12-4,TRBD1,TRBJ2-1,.,CASTSPGDRLDNEQFF,TGTGCCAGCACCTCACCCGGGGACAGGTTAGACAATGAGCAGTTCTTC
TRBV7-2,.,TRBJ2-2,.,CASTVDRNTGELFF,TGTGCCAGCACCGTGGACAGAAACACCGGGGAGCTGTTTTTT
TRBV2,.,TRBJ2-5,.,CASSEAGTLLETQYF,TGTGCCAGCAGTGAAGCCGGGACGCTTTTAGAGACCCAGTACTTC
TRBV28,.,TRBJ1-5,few,CASNGAGNYNQPQHF,TGTGCCAGCAACGGGGCCGGTAACTACAATCAGCCCCAGCATTTT
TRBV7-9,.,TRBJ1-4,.,CASSLDGGGLNEKLFF,TGTGCCAGCAGCTTAGATGGTGGGGGACTCAATGAAAAACTGTTTTTT
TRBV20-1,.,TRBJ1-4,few,CSAPGPTNEKLFF,TGCAGTGCCCCCGGACCAACTAATGAAAAACTGTTTTTT
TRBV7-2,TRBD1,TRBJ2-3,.,CASSIDRGTDTQYF,TGTGCCAGCAGCATTGACAGGGGCACAGATACGCAGTATTTT
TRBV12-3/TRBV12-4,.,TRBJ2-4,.,CASSLYGGKENIQYF,TGTGCCAGCAGTTTATATGGGGGAAAAGAAAACATTCAGTACTTC
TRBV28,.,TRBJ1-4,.,CASSFLGEGEKLFF,TGTGCCAGCAGTTTCTTGGGGGAAGGTGAAAAACTGTTTTTT
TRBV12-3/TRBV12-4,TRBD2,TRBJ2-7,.,CASSPGGIDYEQYF,TGTGCCAGCAGCCCGGGAGGCATTGACTACGAGCAGTACTTC
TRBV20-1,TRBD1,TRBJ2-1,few,CSATPRDRVDEQFF,TGCAGTGCTACCCCCCGGGACAGGGTAGATGAGCAGTTCTTC
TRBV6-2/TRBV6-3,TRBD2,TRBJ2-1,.,CASSLWASGRNEQFF,TGTGCCAGCAGCCTTTGGGCTAGCGGGAGAAATGAGCAGTTCTTC
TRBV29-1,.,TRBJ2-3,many,CSVHVRGITDTQYF,TGCAGCGTTCATGTTCGGGGGATCACAGATACGCAGTATTTT
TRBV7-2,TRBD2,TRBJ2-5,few,CASSLAASGGQETQYF,TGTGCCAGCAGCTTAGCTGCTAGCGGGGGCCAAGAGACCCAGTACTTC
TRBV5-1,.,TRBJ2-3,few,CASSRTSDTQYF,TGCGCCAGCAGCCGAACCTCAGATACGCAGTATTTT
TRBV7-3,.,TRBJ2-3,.,CASSLPGRLDTQYF,TGTGCCAGCAGCCTACCGGGCAGATTGGATACGCAGTATTTT
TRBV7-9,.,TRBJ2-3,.,CASSFVVALSTDTQYF,TGTGCCAGCAGCTTTGTCGTGGCTTTGAGTACAGATACGCAGTATTTT
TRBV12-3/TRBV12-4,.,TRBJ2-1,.,CASSPHRLYNEQFF,TGTGCCAGCAGCCCCCACAGACTATACAATGAGCAGTTCTTC
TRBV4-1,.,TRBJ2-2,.,CASSQEGGGLVTGELFF,TGCGCCAGCAGCCAAGAGGGGGGGGGGCTCGTCACCGGGGAGCTGTTTTTT
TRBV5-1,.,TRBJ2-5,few,CASSLGQGGQETQYF,TGCGCCAGCAGCTTGGGACAGGGAGGTCAAGAGACCCAGTACTTC
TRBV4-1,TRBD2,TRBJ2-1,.,CASSRGGLAALGNEQFF,TGCGCCAGCAGCCGGGGTGGACTAGCGGCCTTGGGGAATGAGCAGTTCTTC
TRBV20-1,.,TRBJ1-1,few,CSARIPGRNTEAFF,TGCAGTGCCCGAATCCCGGGACGGAACACTGAAGCTTTCTTT
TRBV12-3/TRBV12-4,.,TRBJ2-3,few,CASSLPPGDTQYF,TGTGCCAGCAGTCTCCCGCCCGGGGATACGCAGTATTTT
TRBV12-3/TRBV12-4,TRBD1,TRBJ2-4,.,CASSPGTGGKNIQYF,TGTGCCAGCAGCCCCGGGACAGGGGGAAAAAACATTCAGTACTTC
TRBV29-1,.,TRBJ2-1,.,CSVEALNEQFF,TGCAGCGTTGAAGCCCTCAATGAGCAGTTCTTC
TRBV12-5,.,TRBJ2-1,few,CASAPGQAYNEQFF,TGTGCTAGTGCCCCGGGGCAGGCATACAATGAGCAGTTCTTC
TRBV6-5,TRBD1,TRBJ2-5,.,CASSYFGTEETQYF,TGTGCCAGCAGTTACTTCGGGACAGAGGAGACCCAGTACTTC
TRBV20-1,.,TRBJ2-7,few,CSAGELGGTDEQYF,TGCAGTGCTGGGGAGCTAGGAGGGACTGACGAGCAGTACTTC
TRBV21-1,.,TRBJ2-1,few,CASSKVLAGGPGASGNEQFF,TGTGCCAGCAGCAAAGTCCTAGCGGGAGGACCGGGTGCCTCGGGCAATGAGCAGTTCTTC
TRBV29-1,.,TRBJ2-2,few,CSGQFTGELFF,TGCAGCGGACAGTTCACCGGGGAGCTGTTTTTT
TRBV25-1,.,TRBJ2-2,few,CASSERLSGELFF,TGTGCCAGCAGTGAAAGGCTCTCCGGGGAGCTGTTTTTT
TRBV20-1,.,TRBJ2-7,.,CSATGYEQYF,TGCAGTGCCACAGGTTACGAGCAGTACTTC
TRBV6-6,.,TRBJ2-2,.,CASSYSIGSDTGELFF,TGTGCCAGCAGTTACTCGATAGGATCGGACACCGGGGAGCTGTTTTTT
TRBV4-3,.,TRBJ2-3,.,CASSQLRAGSTDTQYF,TGCGCCAGCAGCCAACTCCGGGCGGGGAGCACAGATACGCAGTATTTT
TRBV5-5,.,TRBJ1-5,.,CASSSRQMSNQPQHF,TGTGCCAGCAGCTCCCGACAGATGAGCAATCAGCCCCAGCATTTT
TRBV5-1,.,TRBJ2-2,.,CASSLLDSNTGELFF,TGCGCCAGCAGCTTACTCGACAGTAACACCGGGGAGCTGTTTTTT
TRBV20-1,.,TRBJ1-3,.,CSASADRVGNTIYF,TGCAGTGCTAGTGCTGACAGAGTAGGAAACACCATATATTTT
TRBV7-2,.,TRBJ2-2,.,CATGERGLAGELFF,TGTGCCACCGGGGAAAGAGGTTTAGCCGGGGAGCTGTTTTTT
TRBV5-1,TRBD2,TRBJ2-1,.,CASTNSGTHNEQFF,TGCGCCAGCACTAATAGCGGGACTCACAATGAGCAGTTCTTC
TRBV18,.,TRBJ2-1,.,CASSPVRGNEQFF,TGTGCCAGCTCACCTGTAAGGGGTAATGAGCAGTTCTTC
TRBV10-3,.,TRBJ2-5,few,CAISESSGQQETQYF,TGTGCCATCAGTGAGTCGTCAGGGCAGCAAGAGACCCAGTACTTC
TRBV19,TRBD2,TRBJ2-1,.,CASNPTSGSRNEQFF,TGTGCCAGTAACCCGACTAGCGGGAGTCGCAATGAGCAGTTCTTC
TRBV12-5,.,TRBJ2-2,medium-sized,CASGLATGSGELFF,TGTGCTAGTGGTTTGGCAACAGGGTCCGGGGAGCTGTTTTTT
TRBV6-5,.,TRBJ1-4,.,CASSYQGPNEKLFF,TGTGCCAGCAGTTATCAGGGCCCTAATGAAAAACTGTTTTTT
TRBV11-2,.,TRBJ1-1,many,CASSLNTEAFF,TGTGCCAGCAGCTTGAACACTGAAGCTTTCTTT
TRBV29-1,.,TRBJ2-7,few,CSVGQQVDEQYF,TGCAGCGTTGGACAGCAAGTGGACGAGCAGTACTTC
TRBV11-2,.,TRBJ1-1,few,CASNPLEGEAFF,TGTGCCAGCAATCCCCTCGAGGGTGAAGCTTTCTTT
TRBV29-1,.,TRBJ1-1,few,CSVLWTVNTEAFF,TGCAGCGTCTTATGGACGGTGAACACTGAAGCTTTCTTT
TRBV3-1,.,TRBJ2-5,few,CASSQEAVRETQYF,TGTGCCAGCAGCCAAGAAGCGGTCCGAGAGACCCAGTACTTC